This T cell receptor beta chain was recorded in a study of blood T cell repertoires in COVID-19. Overall study context: Specimens from acute and convalescent COVID-19 originated in the United States, Italy and Spain.

Participant ages covered roughly 18 to 90 years across 25 or so US areas. Participants had their cohort set by participant-reported clinical history. Recovered status in Cohort 3 required two negative PCRs, clearance, or symptom resolution. Using immunoSEQ multiplex PCR, the repertoire was profiled, and TCRdb retains in-frame clones only, with some absent. The table includes 220,000 or so clones, roughly 88% detected once. The CDR3 is 15 residues long. Germline trimming cut 2 bases from V and 5 bases from J; bases unmatched to any gene: 6. Germline lookup yields CDR1 ENHRY and CDR2 SYGVKD. In its sample, this clone was seen many times.

This sequence joins TRBV10-3 and TRBJ1-1, with 9 nucleotides matching TRBD1. The clonotype was recovered from a woman in her forties or fifties who had recovered from COVID-19. Sequencing was carried out using PBMCs or T cells enriched from blood (not recorded which). DNA of the CDR3: TGTGCCATCAGTGAGGAGGACAGGGGATGGACTGAAGCTTTCTTT. Translated, it gives CAISEEDRGWTEAFF.